This passage covers 24 T cell receptor beta chains from one sample sequenced in a study of blood T cell repertoires in COVID-19. Generated by immunoSEQ multiplex PCR, the TCRdb table keeps only in-frame clones and is missing some. The data contain more than 95,000 clones, about 85% of them seen just once; the ten biggest clones take up 3% to 3.5%. Input material: peripheral blood. The receptors were gathered from a man in his forties or fifties in a cohort sampled during active COVID-19.

The chain links TRBV18 to TRBJ1-3; tentatively, D is TRBD1 (6 bases). CDR1 is KGHSH and CDR2 is LQKENI in the germline V gene. V lost 1 base to trimming and J lost 3 bases, with 13 bases between them. The CDR3 covers 16 residues. CDR3 residues: CASSPRTGLGGNTIYF. In DNA, the CDR3 is TGTGCCAGCTCACCACGCACAGGGTTAGGTGGAAACACCATATATTTT.

The chain is built from TRBV5-4 and TRBJ2-6; TRBD1 matches at 7 bases. The CDR3 totals 19 residues. V shed 0 bases and J 1 base; nucleotides not matched to a gene: 10. Germline CDR1 reads SGHNT; CDR2 reads YYREEE (reference sequence). In DNA, the CDR3 is TGTGCCAGCAGCTTGGAGAGGCTTCGACAGGGTTCTGGGGCCAACGTCCTGACTTTC. Its translation is CASSLERLRQGSGANVLTF.

This chain connects TRBV28 to TRBJ2-1; 13 nucleotides match TRBD2. The junction had 2 bases not matched to a gene; V was cut back by 5 bases and J by 7 bases. Germline-derived CDR1 and CDR2 are MDHEN and SYDVKM. The CDR3 loop spans 14 amino acids. CDR3 DNA sequence: TGTGCCAGCAGTGAGACTAGCGGGGGGAATGAGCAGTTCTTC. Its protein product is CASSETSGGNEQFF.

The chain couples TRBV6-5 to TRBJ1-1; no clear D gene. The CDR3 loop spans 15 amino acids. V was shortened by 2 bases and J by 0 bases, with 10 bases between the two germline ends. Germline assignment: CDR1 MNHEY and CDR2 SVGAGI. The CDR3 DNA sequence: TGTGCCAGCAGTTACAATCGGGTCGTGAACACTGAAGCTTTCTTT. It codes for CASSYNRVVNTEAFF.

The chain links TRBV23-1 to TRBJ1-6; TRBD1 is a possible D gene (6 bases). Being an ORF, TRBV23-1 has a function that is uncertain. The length of the CDR3 is 19 residues. Trimming cost V 2 bases and J 2 bases, with 19 bases left between them. The CDR3 loop reads CASSQLRGTVGTYNSPLHF. The CDR3 DNA follows: TGCGCCAGCAGTCAACTTAGGGGGACCGTAGGTACCTATAATTCACCCCTCCACTTT.

This clone was detected only once. The CDR3 bases are TGTGCCAGCAGCTTAGAACCGGGGACAGGGAGGGAGCAGTACTTC. Its translation is CASSLEPGTGREQYF. V usage is TRBV7-6 and J usage is TRBJ2-7; TRBD1 aligns across 9 bases. The CDR3 totals 15 residues. J lost 7 bases, V lost 1 base, and 8 bases had no gene match. The V gene's germline CDR1 is SGHVS and CDR2 FNYEAQ.

The V and J genes are TRBV25-1 and TRBJ2-1; TRBD2 is a possible D gene (6 bases). The V gene's germline CDR1 is MGHDK and CDR2 SYGVNS. The CDR3 totals 13 residues. V was clipped by 1 base and J by 7 bases, with 8 bases between them. CDR3 amino acids: CASSELAGNEQFF. CDR3 coding DNA: TGTGCCAGCAGTGAATTGGCGGGAAATGAGCAGTTCTTC.

A few counts support this clone. The CDR3 protein is CASSIQGGNTIYF. The DNA for the CDR3 is TGTGCCAGCAGTATACAGGGGGGAAACACCATATATTTT. The genes are TRBV12-3 or TRBV12-4 and TRBJ1-3; TRBD1 aligns across 7 bases. The J segment lost 4 bases and the V segment lost 5 bases, leaving 2 bases of the junction unmatched. The CDR3 extends over 13 amino acids.

The chain links TRBV6-5 to TRBJ1-4; tentative D call: TRBD1 (5 bases). The V end lost 3 bases, the J end lost 0 bases, and 8 bases lay between the germline ends. Germline assignment: CDR1 MNHEY and CDR2 SVGAGI. CDR3 length equals 15 residues. CDR3 amino acids: CASSYWGATNEKLFF. DNA of the CDR3: TGTGCCAGCAGTTATTGGGGGGCAACTAATGAAAAACTGTTTTTT.

The gene calls are TRBV14 and TRBJ2-1, with a weak D call TRBD2 (5 bases). The CDR3 is 17 residues long. CDR1 and CDR2 (germline): SGHDN, FVKESK. The V and J ends lost 1 base and 2 bases respectively, with 15 bases between them. The CDR3 loop reads CASSQGLGLTAYNEQFF. The DNA of the CDR3 is TGTGCCAGCAGCCAAGGATTAGGACTGACCGCCTACAATGAGCAGTTCTTC.

V and J are TRBV25-1 and TRBJ2-5; 9 bases align to TRBD1. This CDR3 has 18 amino acids. Germline CDR1 and CDR2: MGHDK and SYGVNS. The ends lost 3 bases at V and 3 bases at J; junction bases unmatched: 14. The CDR3 nucleotides read TGTGCCAGCAGTGAGGAAGGTGGGGACAGGGACCGGAAAGAGACCCAGTACTTC. It specifies CASSEEGGDRDRKETQYF. The full variable domain, its missing parts supplied by reference TRBV25-1 and TRBJ2-5, is EADIYQTPRYLVIGTGKKITLECSQTMGHDKMYWYQQDPGMELHLIHYSYGVNSTEKGDLSSESTVSRIRTEHFPLTLESARPSHTSQYLCASSEEGGDRDRKETQYFGPGTRLLVL.

The chain combines TRBV28 with TRBJ1-4, with TRBD1 matching over 8 bases. CDR3 length: 13 amino acids. The V gene's germline CDR1 is MDHEN and CDR2 SYDVKM. J lost 7 bases, V lost 9 bases, and 7 bases had no gene match. CDR3 coding DNA: TGTGCCAGTCTCACAGGGGGTGCTGAAAAACTGTTTTTT. Translation gives CASLTGGAEKLFF.

The V gene is TRBV27, the J gene TRBJ1-1; D gene unclear. V lost 4 bases and J 8 bases, leaving 14 bases between the germline ends. Germline V gene data show CDR1 as MNHEY and CDR2 as SMNVEV (reference sequence). The CDR3 is 13 residues long. The CDR3 DNA follows: TGTGCCAGCAGTTCCCCTTGGAGGGCGGAAGCTTTCTTT. Translated, it gives CASSSPWRAEAFF.

V and J are TRBV6-5 and TRBJ1-2; 7 positions match TRBD1. J gave up 7 bases and V 6 bases, and 8 bases lay outside the gene matches. The CDR3 contains 13 residues. Germline CDR1 MNHEY, CDR2 SVGAGI. Written as DNA, the CDR3 is TGTGCCAGCAGCCGGACAGGTCGGGGTGGCTACACCTTC. Amino acids: CASSRTGRGGYTF.

V usage is TRBV6-6 and J usage is TRBJ1-5, with D possibly matching TRBD1 (6 bases). The V gene's germline CDR1 is MNHNY and CDR2 SVGAGI (reference sequence). The germline V and J ends were trimmed by 7 bases and 9 bases, with 19 bases remaining between them. The CDR3 consists of 14 residues. The CDR3 DNA follows: TGTGCCAGCATTCCGGACAGAGCCGGGCGGCCCCAGCATTTT. Amino acid sequence: CASIPDRAGRPQHF.

The chain has TRBV28 and TRBJ1-5; TRBD1 might be the D (5 bases). This CDR3 spans 14 amino acids. V shed 6 bases and J shed 5 bases, with 14 bases lying between them. Germline CDR1 is MDHEN and CDR2 is SYDVKM. The CDR3 nucleotides read TGTGCCAGCAGCCTGACAGTTCCTCATCAGCCCCAGCATTTT. Translating gives CASSLTVPHQPQHF.

V and J are TRBV7-8 and TRBJ1-4; a possible D gene is TRBD1 (5 bases). V was pared by 5 bases and J by 2 bases, with 18 bases between. Germline lookup yields CDR1 SGHVS and CDR2 FQNEAQ. The CDR3 has 17 amino acids. This chain's CDR3 is CASSLRNTGDTNEKLFF. CDR3 sequence (DNA): TGTGCCAGCAGCCTTAGGAATACAGGAGATACTAATGAAAAACTGTTTTTT.

This sequence joins TRBV5-3 and TRBJ1-4, with D hard to call. TRBV5-3 belongs to the ORF category, with a function that is uncertain. The CDR3 is made up of 14 amino acids. Trimming stripped 4 bases from V and 0 bases from J, with 7 bases between. The CDR3 DNA follows: TGTGCCAGAAGCGAGGTACCAACTAATGAAAAACTGTTTTTT. Protein sequence: CARSEVPTNEKLFF.

V is TRBV6-6 and J is TRBJ2-3; TRBD1 aligns across 9 bases. V lost 4 bases, J lost 5 bases, and 10 bases stayed unmatched. Germline lookup yields CDR1 MNHNY and CDR2 SVGAGI (reference sequence). The CDR3 sequence is 16 residues long. This CDR3 is CASSSGTGNLGDTQYF. The CDR3 DNA sequence: TGTGCCAGCAGTTCTGGGACAGGGAATTTAGGAGATACGCAGTATTTT.

The chain has TRBV19 and TRBJ2-3, with D maybe TRBD2 (6 bases). Germline lookup yields CDR1 LNHDA and CDR2 SQIVND (reference sequence). V dropped 1 base and J dropped 6 bases, with 11 bases sitting between them. The CDR3 has 14 residues. CDR3 sequence reads: CASSIGGVADTQYF. The DNA for the CDR3 is TGTGCCAGTAGTATAGGGGGGGTAGCCGATACGCAGTATTTT.

With respect to this clone: Germline is not matched at one junction end, which may reflect a read error. The chain uses TRBV10-3 and TRBJ2-7, with 9 bases that match TRBD2. Germline V CDR1 and CDR2: ENHRY, SYGVKD. CDR3 length: 13 residues. The CDR3 region has the DNA TGTGCCATCAGTGAAGGAGCGGGGGGCCGTTGGAACTTC. Translated, it gives CAISEGAGGRWNF.

In its sample, this clone was seen once. The chain combines TRBV9 with TRBJ1-2; D remains unclear. Trimming took 3 bases from V and 4 from J, leaving 16 bases between them. CDR1 is SGDLS and CDR2 is YYNGEE in the germline V gene. This CDR3 is 15 amino acids long. In DNA, the CDR3 is TGTGCCAGCAGCGCCCTCGCGGGGTTGAGCTATGGCTACACCTTC. Translation gives CASSALAGLSYGYTF.

This chain uses TRBV10-3 with TRBJ1-2; 7 bases map to TRBD1. The CDR3 contains 14 residues. Germline V gene data show CDR1 as ENHRY and CDR2 as SYGVKD. V trimming: 6 bases; J trimming: 3 bases; junction bases outside the gene matches: 7. CDR3 DNA sequence: TGTGCCATCAGCGATGAGGGGGCGTACTATGGCTACACCTTC. It translates to CAISDEGAYYGYTF.

The chain combines TRBV19 with TRBJ2-2; possibly TRBD1 for D (6 bases). Trimming left V 2 bases short and J 5 bases short, with 12 bases between. The germline V gene encodes CDR1 LNHDA and CDR2 SQIVND (reference sequence). The CDR3 spans 15 residues. The CDR3 spells CASSISGGDTGELFF. The CDR3 region has the DNA TGTGCCAGTAGTATAAGTGGGGGCGATACCGGGGAGCTGTTTTTT.